This entry concerns a single T cell receptor beta chain. The sample comes from a study of blood T cell repertoires in COVID-19. Deletions cut 6 bases from V and 0 bases from J, with 8 bases between. The CDR3 spans 13 residues. Germline V gene lookup returns CDR1 LNHDA and CDR2 SQIVND (reference sequence). Generated by immunoSEQ multiplex PCR, the TCRdb table keeps only in-frame clones and is missing some. The repertoire holds just over 300,000 clones, with about nine tenths as singletons. The specimen was PBMCs or T cells enriched from blood (not recorded which). The chain joins TRBV19 to TRBJ1-1, with D possibly matching TRBD1 (5 bases). The origin of this receptor is a man aged 25-40 years who had recovered from COVID-19. CDR3 DNA: TGTGCCAGTAGAAGACAGTTGAACACTGAAGCTTTCTTT. This sequence encodes CASRRQLNTEAFF.